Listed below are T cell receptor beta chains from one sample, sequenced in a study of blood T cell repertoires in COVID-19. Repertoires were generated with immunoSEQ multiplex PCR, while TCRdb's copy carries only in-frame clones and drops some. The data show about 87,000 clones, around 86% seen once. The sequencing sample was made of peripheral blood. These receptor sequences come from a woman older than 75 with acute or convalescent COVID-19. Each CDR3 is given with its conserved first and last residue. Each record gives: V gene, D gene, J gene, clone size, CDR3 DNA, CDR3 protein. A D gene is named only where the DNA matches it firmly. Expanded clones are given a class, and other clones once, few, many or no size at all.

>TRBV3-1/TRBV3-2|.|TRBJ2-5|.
TGTGCCAGCAGCCAAAGGGTACTGTGGCGGGACCAAGAGACCCAGTACTTC
CASSQRVLWRDQETQYF
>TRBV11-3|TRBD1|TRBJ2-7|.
TGTGCCAGCACTGAGGCGTCAGGGGGCGAGCAGTACTTC
CASTEASGGEQYF
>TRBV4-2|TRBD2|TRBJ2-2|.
TGTGCCAGCAGCCAAGATTTATCCAGCGGGACCACCGGGGAGCTGTTTTTT
CASSQDLSSGTTGELFF
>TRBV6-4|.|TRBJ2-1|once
TGTGCCAGCAGCAACTACAATGAGCAGTTCTTC
CASSNYNEQFF
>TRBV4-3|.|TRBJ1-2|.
TGCGCCAGCAGCCAAGACGGGGAAGGTGGCTACACCTTC
CASSQDGEGGYTF
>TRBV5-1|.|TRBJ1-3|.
TGCGCCAGCAGCGCCGGAGGCTCTGGAAACACCATATATTTT
CASSAGGSGNTIYF
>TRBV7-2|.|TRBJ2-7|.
TGTGCCAGCAGCTTAGAAGGCGGGGAATACGAGCAGTACTTC
CASSLEGGEYEQYF
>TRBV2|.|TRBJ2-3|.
TGTGCCAGCAGGGCAAGATTGGATACGCAGTATTTT
CASRARLDTQYF
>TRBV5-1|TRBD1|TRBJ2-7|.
TGCGCCAGCAGCTCAGGGACAGGGAGGTACGAGCAGTACTTC
CASSSGTGRYEQYF
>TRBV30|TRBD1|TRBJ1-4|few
TGTGCCTGGAGTGGGCTGACAGGGGACGGCGAAAAACTGTTTTTT
CAWSGLTGDGEKLFF
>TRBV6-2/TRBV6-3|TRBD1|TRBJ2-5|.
TGTGCCAGCATCCCGACAGGGGGCGCAGGAGAGACCCAGTACTTC
CASIPTGGAGETQYF
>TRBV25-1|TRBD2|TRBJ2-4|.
TGTGCCAGCAGTGAGGGTGGGACTAGCGGGATCAAAAACATTCAGTACTTC
CASSEGGTSGIKNIQYF
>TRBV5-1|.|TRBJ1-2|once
TGCGCCAGCAGCAAAGGACAAGATGGCTACTATGGCTACACCTTC
CASSKGQDGYYGYTF
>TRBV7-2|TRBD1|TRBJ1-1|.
TGTGCCAGCAGACACAGGGGTCGTGGAACTGAAGCTTTCTTT
CASRHRGRGTEAFF
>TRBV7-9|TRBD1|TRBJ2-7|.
TGTGCCAGCAGCTTCTGGGACAGATCCTACGAGCAGTACTTC
CASSFWDRSYEQYF
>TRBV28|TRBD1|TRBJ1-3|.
TGTGCCAGCAGACAGGGGGAGGCTGGAAACACCATATATTTT
CASRQGEAGNTIYF
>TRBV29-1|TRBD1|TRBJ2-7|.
TGCAGCGTTGATACACATCTAGGGACAGGGGCGTTCGACGAGCAGTACTTC
CSVDTHLGTGAFDEQYF
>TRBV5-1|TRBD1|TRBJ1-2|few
TGCGCCAGCAGCCCAAGGCCGGGACAGGGTAACTATGGCTACACCTTC
CASSPRPGQGNYGYTF
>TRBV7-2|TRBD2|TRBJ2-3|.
TGTGCCTCGGCTAGCGGGACGGTCACAGATACGCAGTATTTT
CASASGTVTDTQYF
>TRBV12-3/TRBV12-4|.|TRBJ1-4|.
TGTGCCAGCATCGGGGGAATTGGTGAAAAACTGTTTTTT
CASIGGIGEKLFF
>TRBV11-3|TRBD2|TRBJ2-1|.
TGTGCCAGCAGCTTAGGGCGGGAGGAGTCCGATGAGCAGTTCTTC
CASSLGREESDEQFF
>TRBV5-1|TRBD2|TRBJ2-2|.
TGCGCCAGCAGCTTAATGACTAGCGGAGGGAACACCGGGGAGCTGTTTTTT
CASSLMTSGGNTGELFF
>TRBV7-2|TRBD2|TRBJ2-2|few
TGTGCCAGCAGCTTAGCGGGACTAGCTAAAGGGTACGGGGAGCTGTTTTTT
CASSLAGLAKGYGELFF
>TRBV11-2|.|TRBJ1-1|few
TGTGCCAGCAGCCCCAGCGGGGGGCTCACGAACACTGAAGCTTTCTTT
CASSPSGGLTNTEAFF
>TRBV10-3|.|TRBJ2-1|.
TGTGCCATCAGACCGGGACTCGGGGGAGTACTAGAGCAGTTCTTC
CAIRPGLGGVLEQFF
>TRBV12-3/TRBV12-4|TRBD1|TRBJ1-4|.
TGTGCCAGCAGTGGGGACAGATACTTATATTTT
CASSGDRYLYF
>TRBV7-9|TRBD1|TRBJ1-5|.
TGTGCCAGCAGCCCCGGACAGGGGGCTGTTCAGCCCCAGCATTTT
CASSPGQGAVQPQHF
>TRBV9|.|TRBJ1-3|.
TGTGCCAGCAGCGGAGGCCGGGGGGGTTCGGGAAACACCATATATTTT
CASSGGRGGSGNTIYF
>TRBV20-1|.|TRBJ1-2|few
TGCAGTGCTATAGCAGTCTATGGCTACACCTTC
CSAIAVYGYTF
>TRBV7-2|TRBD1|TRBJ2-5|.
TGTGCCAGCAGCTTAGGACAGGGGTATGAGACCCAGTACTTC
CASSLGQGYETQYF
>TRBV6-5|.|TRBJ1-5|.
TGTGCCAGCAGCAGACAGAATAGCAATCAGCCCCAGCATTTT
CASSRQNSNQPQHF
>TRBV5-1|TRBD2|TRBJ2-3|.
TGCGCCAGTTGGAGCGGGAGTACAGATACGCAGTATTTT
CASWSGSTDTQYF
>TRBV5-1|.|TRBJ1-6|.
TGCGCCAGCAGCCTGGAGGGGGGGGATAATTCACCCCTCCACTTT
CASSLEGGDNSPLHF
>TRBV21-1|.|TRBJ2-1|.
TGTGCCAGCAGCAGATCCGGGACTAGCGGGAACGGTAATGAGCAGTTCTTC
CASSRSGTSGNGNEQFF
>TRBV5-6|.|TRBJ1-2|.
TGTGCCAGCAGCTTGGAGGGTAGGGGTGGCTACACCTTC
CASSLEGRGGYTF
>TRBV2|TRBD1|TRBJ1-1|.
TGTGCCAGCAGTATACAGGGGGGTGAAGCTTTCTTT
CASSIQGGEAFF
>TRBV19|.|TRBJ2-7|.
TGTGCCAGTAGTAGGACCTCCTTGGGAGGCTACGAGCAGTACTTC
CASSRTSLGGYEQYF
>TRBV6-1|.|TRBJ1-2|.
TGTGCCAGCAGTGAACTCGGCTCCAGACTTTGGGATGGCTACACCTTC
CASSELGSRLWDGYTF
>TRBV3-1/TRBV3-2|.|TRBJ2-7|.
TGTGCCAGCAGCCAAGGACCCGACAGCTACGAGCAGTACTTC
CASSQGPDSYEQYF
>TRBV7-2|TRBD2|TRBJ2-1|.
TGTGCCAGCAGCTTTGCTTCTTGGACTAGCGGGGGGGCGAATGAGCAGTTCTTC
CASSFASWTSGGANEQFF
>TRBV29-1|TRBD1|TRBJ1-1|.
TGCAGCGGACAGGGACAGGTCACTGAAGCTTTCTTT
CSGQGQVTEAFF
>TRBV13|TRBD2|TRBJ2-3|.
TGTGCCAGCAGCTTACCCGGTAGCGGGACAGATACGCAGTATTTT
CASSLPGSGTDTQYF
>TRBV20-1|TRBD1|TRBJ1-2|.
TGCAGTGCTGACAGGGGTCACACCTTC
CSADRGHTF
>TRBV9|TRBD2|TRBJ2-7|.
TGTGCCAGCAGCGTAGCTCCGACTAGCGGGGGTGTCTACGAGCAGTACTTC
CASSVAPTSGGVYEQYF
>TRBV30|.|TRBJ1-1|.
TGTGCCTGGAGCAGCCCGGGGGTGCTCACTGAAGCTTTCTTT
CAWSSPGVLTEAFF
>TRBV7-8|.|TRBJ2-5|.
TGTGCCAGCAGCGCTCGGGGGGCCGGGGAGGAGACCCAGTACTTC
CASSARGAGEETQYF
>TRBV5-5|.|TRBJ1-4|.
TGTGCCAGCAGCTTGACCCGGAGGACTAATGAAAAACTGTTTTTT
CASSLTRRTNEKLFF
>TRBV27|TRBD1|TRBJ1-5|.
TGTGCCAGCAGCGAACTAAGGACAGGGGAGACTCAGCCCCAGCATTTT
CASSELRTGETQPQHF
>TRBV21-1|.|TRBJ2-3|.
TGTGCCAGCAGCAAAGAACTACTAGTTAGAGATACGCAGTATTTT
CASSKELLVRDTQYF
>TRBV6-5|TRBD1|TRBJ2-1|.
TGTGCCAGCAGCCCGACAGGGCCCTCCTACAATGAGCAGTTCTTC
CASSPTGPSYNEQFF
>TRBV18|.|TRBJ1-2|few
TGTGCCAGCTCACCAGTGGACGCCAGAGGGTACTATGGCTACACCTTC
CASSPVDARGYYGYTF
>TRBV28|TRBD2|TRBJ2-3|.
TGTGCCAGCCCCGCGGGGGGGGCCTCTAGCACAGATACGCAGTATTTT
CASPAGGASSTDTQYF
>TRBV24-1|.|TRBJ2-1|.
TGTGCCACCAGTGATTCCGGCTTCGGGGAGCAGTTCTTC
CATSDSGFGEQFF
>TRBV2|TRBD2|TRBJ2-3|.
TGTGCCAGCAACGGACTAGCGGTCCTCACAGATACGCAGTATTTT
CASNGLAVLTDTQYF
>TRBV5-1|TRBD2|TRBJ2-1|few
TGCGCCAGCAGCCCTGAGGCTAGCGGGGCCACCAATGAGCAGTTCTTC
CASSPEASGATNEQFF
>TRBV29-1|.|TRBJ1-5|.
TGCAGCGTTTTAATTGGGCGCAATCAGCCCCAGCATTTT
CSVLIGRNQPQHF
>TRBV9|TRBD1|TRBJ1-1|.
TGTGCCAGCAGCGTAGTGGCAGGGGGAGATGAAGCTTTCTTT
CASSVVAGGDEAFF
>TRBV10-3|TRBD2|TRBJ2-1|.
TGTGCCACAGCCCGGGAGGCGGATGAGCAGTTCTTC
CATAREADEQFF
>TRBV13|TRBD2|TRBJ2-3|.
TGTGCCAGCAGCTCCGCGGGGGGGCAAGATACGCAGTATTTT
CASSSAGGQDTQYF
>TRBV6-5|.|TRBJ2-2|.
TGTGCCAGCAGTTACTCGAAAGGTGGCGGCACCGGGGAGCTGTTTTTT
CASSYSKGGGTGELFF